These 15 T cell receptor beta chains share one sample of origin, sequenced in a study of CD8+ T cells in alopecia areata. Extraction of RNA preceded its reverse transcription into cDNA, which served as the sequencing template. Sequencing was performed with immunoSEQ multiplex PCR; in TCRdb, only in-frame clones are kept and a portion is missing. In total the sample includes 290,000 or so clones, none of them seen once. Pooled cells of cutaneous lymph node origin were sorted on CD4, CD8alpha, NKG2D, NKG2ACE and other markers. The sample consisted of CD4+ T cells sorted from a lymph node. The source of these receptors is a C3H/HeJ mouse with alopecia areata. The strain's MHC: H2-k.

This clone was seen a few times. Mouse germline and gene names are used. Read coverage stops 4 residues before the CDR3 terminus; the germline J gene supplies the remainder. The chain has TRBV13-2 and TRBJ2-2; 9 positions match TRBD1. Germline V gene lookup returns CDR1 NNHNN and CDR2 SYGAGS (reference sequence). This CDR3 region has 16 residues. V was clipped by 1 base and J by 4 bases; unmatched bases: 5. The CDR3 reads CASGDPGQGGTGQLYF. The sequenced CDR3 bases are TGTGCCAGCGGTGATCCGGGACAGGGAGGCACCGGG.

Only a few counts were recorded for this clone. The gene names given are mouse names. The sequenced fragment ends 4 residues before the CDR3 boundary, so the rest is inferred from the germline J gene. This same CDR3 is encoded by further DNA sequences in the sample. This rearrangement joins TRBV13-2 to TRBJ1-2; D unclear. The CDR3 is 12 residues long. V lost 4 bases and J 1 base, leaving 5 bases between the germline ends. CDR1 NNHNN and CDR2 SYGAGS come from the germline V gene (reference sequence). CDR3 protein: CASGTVNSDYTF. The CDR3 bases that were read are TGTGCCAGCGGTACAGTAAACTCC.

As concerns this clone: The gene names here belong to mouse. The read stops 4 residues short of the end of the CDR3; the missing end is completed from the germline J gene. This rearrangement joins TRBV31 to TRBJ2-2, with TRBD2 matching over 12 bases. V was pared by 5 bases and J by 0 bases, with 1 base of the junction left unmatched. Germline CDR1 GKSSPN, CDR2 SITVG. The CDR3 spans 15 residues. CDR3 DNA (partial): TGTGCCTGGGGACTGGGGGGGGCAAACACCGGG. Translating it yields CAWGLGGANTG. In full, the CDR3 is CAWGLGGANTGQLYF.

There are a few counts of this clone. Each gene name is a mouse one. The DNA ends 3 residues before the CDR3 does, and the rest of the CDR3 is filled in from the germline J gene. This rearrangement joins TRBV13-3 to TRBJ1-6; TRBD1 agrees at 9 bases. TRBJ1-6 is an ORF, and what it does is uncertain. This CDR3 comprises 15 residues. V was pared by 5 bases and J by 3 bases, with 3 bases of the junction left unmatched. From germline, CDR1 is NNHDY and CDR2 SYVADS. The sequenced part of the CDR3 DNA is TGTGCCAGCAGGGAGGACAGGGGCTATAATTCGCCC. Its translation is CASREDRGYNSP. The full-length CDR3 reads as CASREDRGYNSPLYF.

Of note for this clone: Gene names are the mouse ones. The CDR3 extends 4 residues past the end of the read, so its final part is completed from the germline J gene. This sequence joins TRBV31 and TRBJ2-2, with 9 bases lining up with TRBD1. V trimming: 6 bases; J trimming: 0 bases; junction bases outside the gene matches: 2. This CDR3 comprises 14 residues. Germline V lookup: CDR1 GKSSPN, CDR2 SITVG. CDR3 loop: CACGTGTNTGQLYF. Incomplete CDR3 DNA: TGTGCCTGTGGGACAGGGACAAACACCGGG.

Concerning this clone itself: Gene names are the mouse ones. CDR3 protein: CASSQGWGTYAEQFF. The covered CDR3 bases are TGTGCCAGCAGCCAAGGCTGGGGGACCTATGCT. The V gene is TRBV5, the J gene TRBJ2-1, with TRBD2 identical over 7 bases. The CDR3 extends 4 residues past the end of the read, so its final part is completed from the germline J gene. The germline CDR1 and CDR2 sequences are LGHNA and YNLKQL (reference sequence). This CDR3 contains 15 residues. The ends lost 1 base at V and 3 bases at J; junction bases unmatched: 3.

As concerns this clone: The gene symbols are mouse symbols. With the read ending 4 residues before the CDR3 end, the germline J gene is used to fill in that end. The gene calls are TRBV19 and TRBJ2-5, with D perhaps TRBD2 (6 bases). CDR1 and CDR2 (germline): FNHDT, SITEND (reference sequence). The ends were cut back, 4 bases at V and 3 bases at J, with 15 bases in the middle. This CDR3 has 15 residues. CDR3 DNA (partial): TGTGCCAGCAGTGTTACTGGGAACGGGCAAGAC. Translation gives CASSVTGNGQD. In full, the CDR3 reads CASSVTGNGQDTQYF.

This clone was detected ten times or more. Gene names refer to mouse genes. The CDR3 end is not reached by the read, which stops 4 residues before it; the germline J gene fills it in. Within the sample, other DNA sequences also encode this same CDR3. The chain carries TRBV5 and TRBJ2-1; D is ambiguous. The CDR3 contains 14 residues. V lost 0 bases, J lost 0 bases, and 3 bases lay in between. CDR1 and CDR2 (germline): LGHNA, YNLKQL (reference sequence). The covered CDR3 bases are TGTGCCAGCAGCCAAGACAGTAACTATGCT. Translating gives CASSQDSNYA. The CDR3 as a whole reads CASSQDSNYAEQFF.

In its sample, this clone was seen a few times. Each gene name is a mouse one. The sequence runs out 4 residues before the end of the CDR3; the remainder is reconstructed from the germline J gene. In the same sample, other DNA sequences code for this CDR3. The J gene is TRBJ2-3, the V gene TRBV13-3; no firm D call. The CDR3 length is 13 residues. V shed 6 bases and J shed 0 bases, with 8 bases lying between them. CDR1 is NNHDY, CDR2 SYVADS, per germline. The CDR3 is CASKTASAETLYF. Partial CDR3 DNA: TGTGCCAGCAAAACTGCTAGTGCAGAA.

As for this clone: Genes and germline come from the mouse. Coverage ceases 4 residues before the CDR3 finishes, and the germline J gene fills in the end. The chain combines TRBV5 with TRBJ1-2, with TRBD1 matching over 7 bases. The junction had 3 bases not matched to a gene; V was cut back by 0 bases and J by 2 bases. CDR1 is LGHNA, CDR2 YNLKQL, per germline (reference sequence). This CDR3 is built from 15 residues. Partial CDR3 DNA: TGTGCCAGCAGCCAAGAGGAGGGGGCGAACTCC. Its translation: CASSQEEGANS. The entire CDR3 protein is CASSQEEGANSDYTF.

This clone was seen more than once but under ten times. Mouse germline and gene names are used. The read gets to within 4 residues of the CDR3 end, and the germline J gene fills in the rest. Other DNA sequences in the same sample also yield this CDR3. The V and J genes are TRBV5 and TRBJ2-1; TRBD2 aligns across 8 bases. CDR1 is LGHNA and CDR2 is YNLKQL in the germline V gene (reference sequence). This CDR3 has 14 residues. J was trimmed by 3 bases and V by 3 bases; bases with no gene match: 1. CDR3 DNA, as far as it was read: TGTGCCAGCAGCCAGACTGGGGTCTATGCT. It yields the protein CASSQTGVYA. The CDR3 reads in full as CASSQTGVYAEQFF.

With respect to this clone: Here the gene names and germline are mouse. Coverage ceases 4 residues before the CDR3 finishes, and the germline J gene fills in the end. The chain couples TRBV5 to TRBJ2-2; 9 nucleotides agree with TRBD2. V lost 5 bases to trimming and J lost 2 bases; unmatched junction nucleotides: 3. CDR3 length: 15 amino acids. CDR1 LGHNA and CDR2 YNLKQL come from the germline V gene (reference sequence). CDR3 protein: CASSTGTGNTGQLYF. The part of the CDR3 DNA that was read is TGTGCCAGCAGCACTGGGACTGGGAACACCGGG.

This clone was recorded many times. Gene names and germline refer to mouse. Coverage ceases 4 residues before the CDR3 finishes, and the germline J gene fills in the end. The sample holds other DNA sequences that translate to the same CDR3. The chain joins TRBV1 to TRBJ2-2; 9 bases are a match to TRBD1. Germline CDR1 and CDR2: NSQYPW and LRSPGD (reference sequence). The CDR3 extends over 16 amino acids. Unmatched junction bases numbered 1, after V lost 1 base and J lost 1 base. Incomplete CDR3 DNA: TGCACCTGCAGTGCAGGACAGGGGGGAAACACCGGG. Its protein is CTCSAGQGGNTG. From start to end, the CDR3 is CTCSAGQGGNTGQLYF.

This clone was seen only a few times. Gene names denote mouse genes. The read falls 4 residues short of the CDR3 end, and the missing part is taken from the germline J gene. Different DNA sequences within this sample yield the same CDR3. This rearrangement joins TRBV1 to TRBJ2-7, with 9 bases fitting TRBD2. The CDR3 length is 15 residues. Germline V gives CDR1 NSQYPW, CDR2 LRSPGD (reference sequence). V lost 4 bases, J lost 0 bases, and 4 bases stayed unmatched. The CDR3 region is CTCSGDWGSSYEQYF. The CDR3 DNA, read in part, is TGCACCTGCAGTGGAGACTGGGGGAGCTCCTAT. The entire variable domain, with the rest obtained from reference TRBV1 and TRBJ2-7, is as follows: VTLLEQNPRWRLVPRGQAVNLRCILKNSQYPWMSWYQQDLQKQLQWLFTLRSPGDKEVKSLPGADYLATRVTDTELRLQVANMSQGRTLYCTCSGDWGSSYEQYFGPGTRLTVL.

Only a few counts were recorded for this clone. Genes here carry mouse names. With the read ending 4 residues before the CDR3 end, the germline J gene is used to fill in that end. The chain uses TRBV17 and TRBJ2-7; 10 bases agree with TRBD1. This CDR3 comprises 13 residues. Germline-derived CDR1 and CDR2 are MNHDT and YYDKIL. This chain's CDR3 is CASSWDRGYEQYF. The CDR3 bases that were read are TGTGCTAGCAGTTGGGACAGGGGATAT.